The next 6 T cell receptor beta chains were all read from a single sample in a study of graft-versus-host responses after intestinal transplantation (dated by TCRdb to the early 2020s). The method behind the library was the immunoSEQ multiplex PCR assay. TCRdb took over this immuneACCESS table, retaining in-frame rearrangements with V and J assigned. Such tables are incomplete; in checked studies, under half of the missing clones stem from an unresolved V gene, and the remainder is unexplained. The sample table shows 77,000 or so clones, and about 90% are seen once. Together, the top ten hold roughly 0.7% of the sample. The input for sequencing was PBMCs, taken 98 days after intestinal transplantation. These TCRs come from a human patient who received an intestinal transplant, so some T cells may come from the graft donor.

The J gene is TRBJ2-7, the V gene TRBV7-6; weak D call: TRBD2 (6 bases). V lost 5 bases to trimming and J lost 6 bases, with 11 bases between them. The CDR3 has 12 residues. Germline-derived CDR1 and CDR2 are SGHVS and FNYEAQ. The CDR3, as DNA: TGTGCCAGCAGCCTATCGGGGGTCGAGCAGTACTTC. This gives the protein CASSLSGVEQYF.

The CDR3 loop is CVRSLAGSDTGELFF. The CDR3 DNA follows: TGTGTCAGAAGCTTAGCGGGGTCGGACACCGGGGAGCTGTTTTTT. The V and J genes are TRBV7-5 and TRBJ2-2. TRBV7-5 is termed a pseudogene. This CDR3 region has 15 residues.

Only a few counts were recorded for this clone. This chain joins TRBV28 and TRBJ1-2; 7 nucleotides match TRBD1. Germline V CDR1 and CDR2: MDHEN, SYDVKM. Losses at the gene ends were 4 bases for V and 3 bases for J; bases not matched to a gene: 5. The CDR3 consists of 14 residues. The CDR3 coding sequence is TGTGCCAGCAGTTCGACAGGGAGGGACTATGGCTACACCTTC. Translation gives CASSSTGRDYGYTF.

This chain links TRBV19 with TRBJ1-1; no clear D gene. There are 14 residues in the CDR3. Germline lookup yields CDR1 LNHDA and CDR2 SQIVND (reference sequence). V lost 7 bases and J lost 0, with 12 bases in between. For the CDR3, the DNA is TGTGCCAGTACCCCAGAGGCAATGAACACTGAAGCTTTCTTT. Its protein is CASTPEAMNTEAFF.

A single count supports this clone. The V and J genes are TRBV2 and TRBJ2-7; 13 bases line up with TRBD2. Germline assignment: CDR1 SNHLY and CDR2 FYNNEI. There are 16 residues in the CDR3. The V gene end was trimmed by 8 bases and the J gene end by 3 bases; junction bases not matched to a gene: 10. CDR3 amino acids: CASQATSGRALYEQYF. CDR3 coding DNA: TGTGCCAGCCAAGCTACTAGCGGGAGGGCCCTCTACGAGCAGTACTTC.

A single count supports this clone. The chain joins TRBV27 to TRBJ1-6; D is unclear. The germline gives CDR1 MNHEY, CDR2 SMNVEV (reference sequence). V was cut by 2 bases and J by 4 bases, with 21 bases left in between. The CDR3 length is 19 residues. The CDR3 is CASSLGSVGGRSYNSPLHF. The CDR3 coding sequence is TGTGCCAGCAGTTTAGGTAGTGTCGGTGGTCGCAGTTATAATTCACCCCTCCACTTT.